The 5 T cell receptor beta chains presented below share a single source sample, sequenced in a study of breast tumors, draining lymph nodes, adjacent tissues. TCRdb fed the multiplex PCR reads into MiXCR, producing one record per CDR3 protein. The sample lists 25,000 or so distinct CDR3 sequences, approximately 70% occurring once. The sequencing sample was made of tumor-adjacent breast tissue. These receptors were obtained from a female donor with breast cancer. Some clones in this sample may be carry-over from other donors' samples.

This clonotype appeared a single time. This chain links TRBV20-1 with TRBJ2-7, with D unclear. CDR1 is DFQATT and CDR2 is SNEGSKA in the germline V gene (reference sequence). The CDR3 extends over 13 amino acids. Trimming took off 6 bases at V and 4 bases at J, with 16 bases between the two ends. CDR3 bases: TGCAGTGCGACCGGTCTAGATATTTACGAGCAGTACTTC. This gives the protein CSATGLDIYEQYF.

The CDR3 bases are TGTGCCAGTAGTATCAGACAAAACCCGGGGACGCAGTATTTT. Encoded protein: CASSIRQNPGTQYF. The chain links TRBV19 to TRBJ2-3; possible D gene TRBD2, 5 bases. CDR3 length equals 14 residues. The V gene lost 3 bases and the J gene lost 9 bases, with 16 bases spanning the gap. Germline values: CDR1 LNHDA, CDR2 SQIVND (reference sequence).

The genes are TRBV5-1 and TRBJ2-1, with D maybe TRBD1 (5 bases). V was pared by 0 bases and J by 2 bases, with 6 bases between. The CDR3 sequence is 14 residues long. The germline CDR1 and CDR2 sequences are SGHRS and YFSETQ. CDR3 in DNA: TGCGCCAGCAGCTTGGAGGGGCCCTACAATGAGCAGTTCTTC. It is translated as CASSLEGPYNEQFF.

This clonotype came up many times. The chain links TRBV30 to TRBJ2-2, with TRBD2 as a possible D gene (5 bases). CDR3 length: 12 amino acids. Trimming left V 7 bases short and J 5 bases short, with 11 bases between. Germline values: CDR1 GTSNPN, CDR2 SVGIG (reference sequence). The CDR3 protein is CALGPGTGELFF. The CDR3 nucleotides read TGTGCCTTGGGCCCGGGGACCGGGGAGCTGTTTTTT.

This chain's CDR3 is CSARGLGLGNEKLFF. The DNA of the CDR3 is TGCAGTGCTAGAGGTTTAGGTCTGGGAAATGAAAAACTGTTTTTT. V and J are TRBV20-1 and TRBJ1-4, with D unresolved. Trimming shortened V by 1 base and J by 5 bases, and 14 bases separated the two germline ends. CDR1 and CDR2 from the germline V gene are DFQATT and SNEGSKA (reference sequence). The CDR3 has 15 residues.